This T cell receptor (beta chain) was identified in a study of OX40 agonist ivuxolimab in advanced cancers. Study findings and constraints: Some patients who did not respond also had low normalized T-cell clonal expansion.

The CDR3 has 13 residues. V lost 0 bases, J lost 2 bases, and 4 bases lay in between. The germline V gene encodes CDR1 SGHVS and CDR2 FNYEAQ. The protocol was immunoSEQ multiplex PCR, while the TCRdb copy is restricted to in-frame clones and leaves out a portion. Of 13,000 to 15,000 clones in the sample, about 90% were seen once. As concerns this clone: As yet, its antigen is unknown.

Here the sequenced sample was CD4+ or CD8+ T cells sorted from blood, taken in a trial of the OX40 agonist ivuxolimab. The genes are TRBV7-6 and TRBJ1-1; the D is unclear. The receptor was isolated from an adult with an advanced solid tumor such as melanoma, head and neck, liver or kidney cancer. The CDR3 DNA follows: TGTGCCAGCAGCTTAGCAAGAAACACTGAAGCTTTCTTT. Translating gives CASSLARNTEAFF.